The 8 T cell receptor beta chains below all came from one sample that was sequenced in a study of cytomegalovirus exposure and HLA in healthy donors. PCR used 60 Vbeta primers and 13 Jbeta primers. The protocol was immunoSEQ multiplex PCR, while the TCRdb copy is restricted to in-frame clones and leaves out a portion. The table shows about 94,000 clones, with roughly 79% occurring only once. Sequencing was done on a sample of PBMCs. All receptors derive from a woman aged 35 to 49 in good health and CMV-seronegative.

The chain recombines TRBV5-1 with TRBJ1-4; 8 bases are shared with TRBD1. Germline V CDR1 and CDR2: SGHRS, YFSETQ. The CDR3 has 18 residues. V lost 0 bases, J lost 0 bases, and 7 bases stayed unmatched. The CDR3 DNA reads as TGCGCCAGCAGCTTGGGGGACAGGCCCCATGCAACTAATGAAAAACTGTTTTTT. Translated, it gives CASSLGDRPHATNEKLFF.

The J gene is TRBJ2-3, the V gene TRBV4-2; unclear D gene. V lost 0 bases, J lost 2 bases, and 9 bases lay in between. The length of the CDR3 is 15 residues. In germline, CDR1 is LGHNA, CDR2 YNFKEQ. The CDR3 protein is CASSQDGDPTDTQYF. DNA for the CDR3: TGTGCCAGCAGCCAAGATGGAGACCCCACAGATACGCAGTATTTT.

Note on this clone: At one of its ends the junction is not consistent with the germline gene, which may arise from a read error. The gene calls are TRBV7-9 and TRBJ1-5; D unclear. There are 14 residues in the CDR3. CDR1 is SEHNR and CDR2 is FQNEAQ in the germline V gene (reference sequence). The CDR3 DNA is TGTGCCAGCAGCGAGAGTGGGGAGCATCAGCCCCAGAATTTT. It translates to CASSESGEHQPQNF.

The chain has TRBV29-1 and TRBJ2-7; 7 bases align to TRBD1. Germline V gives CDR1 SQVTM, CDR2 ANQGSEA. Germline trimming cut 0 bases from V and 0 bases from J; bases unmatched to any gene: 2. The CDR3 runs 14 residues. The DNA of the CDR3 is TGCAGCGTTGAAGAGGCAGGGGGCTCCTACGAGCAGTACTTC. Its translation is CSVEEAGGSYEQYF.

The chain is built from TRBV19 and TRBJ2-7; D uncertain. The germline V and J ends were trimmed by 3 bases and 0 bases, with 6 bases remaining between them. The CDR3 length is 13 residues. Germline CDR1 is LNHDA and CDR2 is SQIVND (reference sequence). This CDR3 is CASSITVSYEQYF. The CDR3 nucleotides are TGTGCCAGTAGTATTACAGTCTCCTACGAGCAGTACTTC.

With respect to this clone: Other DNA sequences of this sample code for an identical CDR3. The chain links TRBV6-5 to TRBJ1-2; D may be TRBD1 (5 bases). This CDR3 comprises 13 residues. V was pared by 2 bases and J by 1 base, with 5 bases between. In germline, CDR1 is MNHEY, CDR2 SVGAGI. DNA of the CDR3: TGTGCCAGCAGTTACGACAGTAACTATGGCTACACCTTC. Residues: CASSYDSNYGYTF.

The CDR3 nucleotides are TGTGCCAGCAGACAGGTTACGGATAATTCACCCCTCCACTTT. Its protein product is CASRQVTDNSPLHF. This chain uses TRBV28 with TRBJ1-6; maybe TRBD1 (5 bases). Between the trimmed V and J ends, which lost 6 bases and 5 bases, there was a span of 11 bases. The CDR3 consists of 14 residues. Per the germline V gene, CDR1 is MDHEN and CDR2 is SYDVKM.

This clone occurred a few times. At one end the junction does not follow the germline gene, possibly because of a read error. The V call is TRBV7-2, the J call TRBJ2-7; D is unresolved. The CDR3 is 10 residues long. Germline V CDR1 and CDR2: SGHTA, FQGNSA. This CDR3 is CASSQDEQYF. In DNA, the CDR3 is TGCGCCAGCAGCCAGGACGAGCAGTACTTC. The full variable domain, its missing parts supplied by reference TRBV7-2 and TRBJ2-7, is GAGVSQSPSNKVTEKGKDVELRCDPISGHTALYWYRQSLGQGLEFLIYFQGNSAPDKSGLPSDRFSAERTGGSVSTLTIQRTQQEDSAVYLCASSQDEQYFGPGTRLTVT.